This entry describes one TCR beta chain. What this receptor recognizes is not known. The cohort comprised around 700 healthy bone marrow donors. All cohort members were sampled while nominally healthy, although unrecorded immune exposures were likely present. The donor was CMV seronegative and was included in the group of a few hundred seronegative cohort members. A peripheral blood sample was collected from each donor, and TCR beta sequencing was performed on peripheral blood mononuclear cells. Genomic DNA extraction from the blood cell samples was performed with the Qiagen DNeasy Blood Extraction Kit. Libraries came from the immunoSEQ multiplex PCR assay. For the multiplex PCR, a mixture combining 60 forward primers for TCR Vbeta segments and 13 reverse primers for TCR Jbeta segments was used. A multiplex PCR assay on genomic DNA amplified the CDR3 region of rearranged TCR beta genes. The Illumina HiSeq System was used to sequence the amplified TCR beta libraries as 87-base-pair reads. Per the source publication's procedure: Across the 670 or so repertoires, a later analysis counted roughly 84 million unique TCR beta chains, roughly 11 million of which were shared by at least two donors. To remove PCR and sequencing errors, raw reads were error-corrected and collapsed into unique sequences using a nearest-neighbor algorithm that merged closely related sequences. Alignment of CDR3 sequences to IMGT reference sequences was used to assign V, D and J gene segments. Each retained sequence needed at least a six-nucleotide match to both a V gene segment and a J gene segment. Rearrangements were classified as productive when the CDR3 lacked stop codons and remained in frame with V and J, and all other rearrangements were classified as non-productive. CDR3 was defined by IMGT convention, running from the second conserved V-encoded cysteine to the conserved J-encoded phenylalanine. The earlier analysis of about 610 of the donors excluded sequences that lacked an unambiguous match to a single V gene segment. In an earlier analysis of about 590 of the donors, a V segment was called functional when productive rearrangements were above 56.7%, and segregating when the standard deviation between donors exceeded 5%. A statistical classification framework was developed to diagnose cytomegalovirus status using the catalog of TCR beta chain sequences. V and J gene assignment, in a later analysis, came from comparing TCR nucleotide sequences with IMGT/GENE-DB human TR gene sequences. A later analysis assigned CDR3 sequences and most-parsimonious VDJ recombination scenarios with the TCRdist pipeline. In a later analysis, each TCR beta chain was defined by its CDR3 amino acid sequence together with its V-gene family, and reads lacking a unique V-gene family were excluded. To address suspected cross-contamination and a sequencing artifact, a later analysis removed some 620 highly shared, low-generation-probability nucleotide sequences. In a later analysis, a clonal expansion index for each public chain was calculated from normalized within-repertoire ranks of inferred template counts. In a later analysis, generation probabilities were computed with a VDJ recombination model fitted to out-of-frame rearrangements, and the resulting probabilities were checked against IGoR. In a later analysis, TCR-TCR, TCR-HLA and TCR-CMV co-occurrence was scored with hypergeometric tests, and a repertoire-size bias correction was applied to TCR pairs. A later analysis estimated false discovery rates by permuting HLA or CMV assignments 20 times. In a later analysis, co-occurring TCRs were grouped using DBSCAN, and TCRdist sequence similarity was added for clustering within HLA-allele-positive subsets. For co-occurrence clustering, repertoires with fewer than 30,000 or more than 120,000 public chains were excluded, along with roughly 5 repertoires with anomalous nucleotide sharing. TCRdb took over this immuneACCESS table, retaining in-frame rearrangements with V and J assigned. Such tables are incomplete; in checked studies, under half of the missing clones stem from an unresolved V gene, and the remainder is unexplained. V, J and clone size were drawn from that table, and D and trimming were deduced from the DNA. The sample table holds about 65,000 clones. The ten biggest clones cover about 16% of the sample.

The CDR3 runs 17 amino acids, cysteine and phenylalanine included. Only CDR3 DNA remains: 51 bases, in frame from the first base. The germline V gene yields LGHNA for CDR1 and YSLEER for CDR2. The V end gives up 3 bases and the J end 4 bases, leaving 7 bases in the junction not matched to a gene. This entry is derived from a study of cytomegalovirus exposure and HLA in healthy donors (dated 2017 in TCRdb). At the level of the whole study: An earlier analysis of approximately 600 of the donors reported 250 to 350 Gb of sequence data and about 100 million unique TCR beta sequences from about 179 million T cells. Roughly 310 gigabases of sequencing data and 70 million to 100 million unique TCR sequences were included in an early release covering several hundred HLA-typed donors. Of the approximately 400 genotyped donors, 81% were placed in the genetic ancestry cluster associated with self-reported Caucasian donors. The study was designed to test whether signatures of past pathogen exposure could be identified by cataloging public T cell receptors. Using immunosequencing, the study profiled T cell repertoires from about 610 subjects and related those repertoires to cytomegalovirus serostatus. In addition to the first cohort of approximately 670 subjects, a separate validation cohort of approximately 110 different subjects was used. The study combined high-throughput TCR immunosequencing, statistical association of individual TCRs with disease status, and machine learning to predict cytomegalovirus infection status. A later analysis re-analyzed previously published TCR beta repertoires from 500 to 700 donors and added high-resolution HLA genotyping to study TCR occurrence patterns. Rather than using new phenotypic data, the later analysis identified candidate immune exposures from TCR beta sequences and from how often those sequences occurred across donors. An earlier analysis of several hundred of the donors applied high-throughput TCR beta sequencing to assess whether each TCR beta V gene segment acted as functional or pseudogenic. Donor age, sex, ethnicity and CMV serostatus were compiled together with the repertoire data. A later genetic analysis took genome-wide SNP genotypes for about 65% of the roughly 670 donors and used that subset as a discovery cohort. Every repertoire in the discovery cohort had been generated on one and the same sequencing platform. HLA typing included class I and class II loci at four-digit resolution. Typing coverage differed by locus: A, B, C, DRB1 and DQB1 were typed in about 620-630 donors, DQA1 in around 500, DPA1 in approximately 610, and DPB1 in 472. Because of strong linkage in the cohort, roughly five DR-DQ haplotypes were treated as single units for association and clustering. Across roughly 420 genotyped donors of the cohort, an average of about 240,000 unique TCR beta nucleotide sequences per donor were sequenced, and roughly a sixth of those sequences were non-productive.

What the authors observed across the whole study: Because HLA typing was unavailable for some donors at each locus, only the typed subset was used in association tests. In a later analysis, several top co-occurrence clusters were reported to appear linked to parvovirus B19, influenza, CMV and Epstein-Barr virus. While some public TCRs were present in many individuals, most TCR sequences turned up only very rarely across donors. The authors suggested that the approach could potentially be generalized to other disease states and immunological phenotypes. In a later analysis, HLA-associated TCR beta chains were found to be more clonally expanded and to have lower generation probabilities than equally common non-associated chains. The sequencing pipeline was judged likely to have produced a cluster of highly shared sequence variants as a technical artifact. In vitro tests confirmed that a few of the cytomegalovirus-associated TCR beta chains recognize cytomegalovirus antigens. In the study, approximately 160 TCR beta chains were listed as associated with cytomegalovirus. This cohort had only TCR beta chains sequenced, and the lack of alpha or paired-chain data limited which features could be detected. The presence/absence analyses assumed that sequencing depth was roughly uniform across donors, and that assumption may not be true. About 17 rarely observed V segments, including chromosome 9 orphons, were excluded from the earlier analysis of some 590 of the donors because counts were too low. A later analysis associated approximately 17,000 TCR beta sequences with specific HLA alleles at a false discovery rate of 0.05. The 87-base-pair reads could not distinguish some IMGT-functional V segments, including TRBV6-2 and TRBV6-3, so those segments were excluded. For the cohort, immune exposure information was limited to CMV serostatus. The classifier was reported to diagnose cytomegalovirus status with high specificity and sensitivity in both the original and validation cohorts. Most CMV-associated TCR beta chains appeared to be HLA-restricted in a later analysis, and the HLA associations seemed to be driven largely by CMV exposure. In an earlier analysis of about 550 of the donors, most TCR beta V segments were observed in productive rearrangements about 87% or about 30% of the time, broadly matching IMGT annotations. A later analysis found that TCR association rates varied across HLA loci, with DRB1 alleles showing the most associated TCRs and HLA-C alleles the fewest. In a later genetic analysis, a missense DCLRE1C variant was associated with V-gene and J-gene trimming of TCR beta chains, and the association was replicated in an independent cohort. A further reported finding was that TCR beta sequences accurately predicted the HLA-A and HLA-B alleles for most subjects in the first cohort. According to a later genetic analysis, donors in an Asian-associated ancestry cluster had fewer N-insertions in productive TCRs than the approximately 700-donor mean. Linkage disequilibrium might explain the correlated functional status among segregating V segments, but an unknown experimental factor could not be ruled out. When HLA alleles, especially DR and DQ, strongly co-occurred, TCR associations were difficult to assign to individual alleles.

Sequences were obtained from PBMCs. This clonotype was obtained from a boy aged 5-17 years in good health and CMV-seronegative. This sequence uses TRBV4-3 and TRBJ2-6, with 9 central nucleotides matching TRBD1. The bases read TGCGCCAGCAGCCAGTCCTTACAGGGGGCCGGGGCCAACGTCCTGACTTTC. It is translated as CASSQSLQGAGANVLTF.